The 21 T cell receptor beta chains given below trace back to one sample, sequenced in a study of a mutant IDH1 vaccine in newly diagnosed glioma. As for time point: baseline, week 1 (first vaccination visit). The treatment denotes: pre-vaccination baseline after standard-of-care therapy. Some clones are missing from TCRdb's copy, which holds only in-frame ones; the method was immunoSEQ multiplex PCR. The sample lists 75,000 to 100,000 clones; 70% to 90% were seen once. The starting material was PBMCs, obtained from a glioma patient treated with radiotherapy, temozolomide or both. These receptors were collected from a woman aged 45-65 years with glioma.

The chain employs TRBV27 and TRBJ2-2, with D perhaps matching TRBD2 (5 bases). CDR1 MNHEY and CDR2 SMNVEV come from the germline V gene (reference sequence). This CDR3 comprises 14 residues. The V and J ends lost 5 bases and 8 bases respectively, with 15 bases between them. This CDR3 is CASSPRAGGGELFF. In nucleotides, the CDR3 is TGTGCCAGCAGTCCCCGGGCTGGCGGGGGGGAGCTGTTTTTT.

The CDR3 here is CASRQAQGGRPQHF. CDR3 DNA sequence: TGTGCCAGCAGACAGGCCCAAGGAGGCCGGCCCCAGCATTTT. The J gene is TRBJ1-5, the V gene TRBV27, with a weak D call TRBD1 (5 bases). The CDR3 covers 14 residues. Deletions cut 6 bases from V and 9 bases from J, with 18 bases between. CDR1 is MNHEY, CDR2 SMNVEV, per germline (reference sequence).

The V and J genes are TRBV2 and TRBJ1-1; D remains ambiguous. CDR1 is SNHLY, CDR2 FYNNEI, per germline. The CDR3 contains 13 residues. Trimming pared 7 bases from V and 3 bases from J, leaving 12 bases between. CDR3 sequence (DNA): TGTGCCAGCACCCAAGGGTGGGACACTGAAGCTTTCTTT. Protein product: CASTQGWDTEAFF. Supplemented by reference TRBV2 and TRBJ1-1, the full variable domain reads EPEVTQTPSHQVTQMGQEVILRCVPISNHLYFYWYRQILGQKVEFLVSFYNNEISEKSEIFDDQFSVERPDGSNFTLKIRSTKLEDSAMYFCASTQGWDTEAFFGQGTRLTVV.

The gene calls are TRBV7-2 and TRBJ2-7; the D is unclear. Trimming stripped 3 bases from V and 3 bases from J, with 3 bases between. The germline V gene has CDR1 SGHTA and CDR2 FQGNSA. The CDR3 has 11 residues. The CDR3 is CASSFIYEQYF. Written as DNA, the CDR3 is TGTGCCAGCAGCTTCATCTACGAGCAGTACTTC.

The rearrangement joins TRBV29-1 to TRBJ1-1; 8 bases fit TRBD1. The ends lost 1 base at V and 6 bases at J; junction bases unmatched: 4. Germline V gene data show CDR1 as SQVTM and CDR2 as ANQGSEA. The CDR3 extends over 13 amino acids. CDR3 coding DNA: TGCAGCGTTGAAGGCACACAGGGGGCTGAAGCTTTCTTT. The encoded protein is CSVEGTQGAEAFF.

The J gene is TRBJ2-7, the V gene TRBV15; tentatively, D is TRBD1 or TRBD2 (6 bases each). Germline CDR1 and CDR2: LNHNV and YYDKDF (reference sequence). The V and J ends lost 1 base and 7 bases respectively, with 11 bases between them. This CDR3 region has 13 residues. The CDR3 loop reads CATSRGTGREQYF. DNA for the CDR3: TGTGCCACCAGCAGAGGTACAGGGAGGGAGCAGTACTTC.

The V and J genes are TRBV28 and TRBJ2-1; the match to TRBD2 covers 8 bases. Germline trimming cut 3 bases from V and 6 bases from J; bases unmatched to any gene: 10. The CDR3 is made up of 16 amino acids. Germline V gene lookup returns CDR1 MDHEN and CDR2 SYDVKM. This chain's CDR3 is CASSLERGLSGNEQFF. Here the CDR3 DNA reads TGTGCCAGCAGTTTGGAGCGGGGGTTGAGTGGCAATGAGCAGTTCTTC.

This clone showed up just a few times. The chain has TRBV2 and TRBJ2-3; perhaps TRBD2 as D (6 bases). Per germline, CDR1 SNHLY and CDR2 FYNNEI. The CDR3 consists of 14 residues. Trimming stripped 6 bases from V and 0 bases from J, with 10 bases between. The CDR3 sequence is CASSLALSTDTQYF. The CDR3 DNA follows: TGTGCCAGCAGCCTAGCGCTTAGCACAGATACGCAGTATTTT.

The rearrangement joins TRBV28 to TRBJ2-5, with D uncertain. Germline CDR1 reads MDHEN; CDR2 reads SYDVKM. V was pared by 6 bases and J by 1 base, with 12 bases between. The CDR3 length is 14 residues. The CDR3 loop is CASSPRRAQETQYF. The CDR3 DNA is TGTGCCAGCAGCCCTCGACGTGCCCAAGAGACCCAGTACTTC.

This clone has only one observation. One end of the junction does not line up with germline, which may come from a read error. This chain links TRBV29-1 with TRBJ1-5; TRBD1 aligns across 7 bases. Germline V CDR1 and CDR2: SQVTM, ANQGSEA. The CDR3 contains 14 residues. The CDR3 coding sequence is TGCAACGTTTGGACAGGTTATGGCAATCAGCCCCAGCATTTT. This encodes CNVWTGYGNQPQHF.

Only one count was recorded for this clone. Here the CDR3 DNA reads TGTGCTAGTGGTTTGAGAGTCAGCTCCTACAATGAGCAGTTCTTC. Translation: CASGLRVSSYNEQFF. The rearrangement links TRBV12-5 to TRBJ2-1; D is unresolved. This CDR3 has 15 residues. CDR1 is LGHNT, CDR2 FRNRAP, per germline. Trimming left V 2 bases short and J 0 bases short, with 8 bases between.

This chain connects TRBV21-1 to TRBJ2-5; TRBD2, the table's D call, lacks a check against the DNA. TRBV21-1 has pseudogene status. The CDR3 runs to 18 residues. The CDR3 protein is CASSKELAGGPYEETQYF. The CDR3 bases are TGTGCCAGCAGCAAAGAACTAGCGGGAGGGCCGTATGAAGAGACCCAGTACTTC.

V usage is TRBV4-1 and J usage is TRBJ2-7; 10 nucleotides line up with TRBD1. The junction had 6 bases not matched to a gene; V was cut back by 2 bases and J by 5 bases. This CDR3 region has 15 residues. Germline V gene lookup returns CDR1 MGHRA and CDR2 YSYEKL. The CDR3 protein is CASSQKGTGEDEQYF. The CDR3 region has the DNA TGCGCCAGCAGCCAAAAGGGGACAGGGGAGGACGAGCAGTACTTC.

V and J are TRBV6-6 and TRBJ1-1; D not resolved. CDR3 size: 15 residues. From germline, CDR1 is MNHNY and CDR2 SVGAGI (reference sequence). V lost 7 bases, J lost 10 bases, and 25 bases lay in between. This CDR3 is CASTPSQPARMGAFF. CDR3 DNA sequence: TGTGCCAGCACCCCCTCCCAGCCAGCCCGAATGGGAGCTTTCTTT.

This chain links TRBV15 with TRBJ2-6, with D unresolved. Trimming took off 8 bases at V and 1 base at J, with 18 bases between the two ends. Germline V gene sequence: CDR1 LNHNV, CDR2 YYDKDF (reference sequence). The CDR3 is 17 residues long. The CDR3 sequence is CATLRGRITSGANVLTF. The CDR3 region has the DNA TGTGCCACCTTGAGAGGCAGGATCACTTCTGGGGCCAACGTCCTGACTTTC.

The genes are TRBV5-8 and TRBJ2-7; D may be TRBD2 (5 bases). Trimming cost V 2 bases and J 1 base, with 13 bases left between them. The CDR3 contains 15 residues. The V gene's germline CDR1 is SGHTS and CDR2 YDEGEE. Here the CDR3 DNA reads TGTGCCAGCAGCTTTACGTGGACTGATTCCTACGAGCAGTACTTC. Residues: CASSFTWTDSYEQYF.

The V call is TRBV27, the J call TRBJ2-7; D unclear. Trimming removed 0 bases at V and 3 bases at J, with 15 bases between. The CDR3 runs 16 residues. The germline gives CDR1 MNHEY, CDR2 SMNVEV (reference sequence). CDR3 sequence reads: CASSLSLPGRYYEQYF. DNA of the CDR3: TGTGCCAGCAGTTTATCCCTGCCGGGCAGATACTACGAGCAGTACTTC.

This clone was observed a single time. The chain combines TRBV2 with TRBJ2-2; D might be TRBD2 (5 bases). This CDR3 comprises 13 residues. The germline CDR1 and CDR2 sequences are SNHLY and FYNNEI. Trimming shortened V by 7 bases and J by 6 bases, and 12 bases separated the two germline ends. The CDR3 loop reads CASTREDSGELFF. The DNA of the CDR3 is TGTGCCAGCACCAGAGAGGACTCCGGGGAGCTGTTTTTT.

Here the CDR3 reads CASGNTDTQYF. DNA for the CDR3: TGTGCCAGCGGAAACACAGATACGCAGTATTTT. The rearrangement uses TRBV27 and TRBJ2-3; D not certain. Per germline, CDR1 MNHEY and CDR2 SMNVEV (reference sequence). CDR3 length equals 11 residues. The ends were cut back, 8 bases at V and 2 bases at J, with 5 bases in the middle.

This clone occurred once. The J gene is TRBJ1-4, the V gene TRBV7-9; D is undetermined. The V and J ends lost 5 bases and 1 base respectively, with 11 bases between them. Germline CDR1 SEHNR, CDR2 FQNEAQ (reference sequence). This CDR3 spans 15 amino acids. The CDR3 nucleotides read TGTGCCAGCAGCGAAGTGGCTGGAACTAATGAAAAACTGTTTTTT. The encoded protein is CASSEVAGTNEKLFF.

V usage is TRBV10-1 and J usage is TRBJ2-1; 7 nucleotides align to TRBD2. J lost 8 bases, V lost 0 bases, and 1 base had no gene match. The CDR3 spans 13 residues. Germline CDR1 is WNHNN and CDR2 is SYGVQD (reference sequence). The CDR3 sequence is CASSESTSHEQFF. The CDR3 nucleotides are TGCGCCAGCAGTGAGTCGACTAGCCATGAGCAGTTCTTC.